This record covers a single T cell receptor (beta chain). It has no known antigen specificity. There are no base qualities to consult, and no much larger clone falls within one base. This entry belongs to a study of cytomegalovirus exposure and HLA in healthy donors (dated by TCRdb to 2017 to 2019). About the full investigation: According to an earlier analysis of 550 to 700 of the donors, about 179 million T cells yielded roughly 100 million unique TCR beta sequences and around 280 Gb of sequence data. An early release covering 550 to 700 HLA-typed donors comprised roughly 300 gigabases of sequencing data and tens of millions of unique TCR sequences. Of the approximately 400 genotyped donors, roughly 76% were placed in the genetic ancestry cluster associated with self-reported Caucasian donors. The study aimed to test whether signatures of past pathogen exposure could be identified by cataloging public T cell receptors. Using immunosequencing, the study profiled T cell repertoires from 666 subjects and related those repertoires to cytomegalovirus serostatus. A separate validation cohort of 100 to 150 different subjects was used in addition to the roughly 700-subject first cohort. High-throughput TCR immunosequencing, statistical association of individual TCRs with disease status, and machine learning were combined to predict cytomegalovirus infection status. A later analysis re-examined previously published TCR beta repertoires from around 670 donors and added high-resolution HLA genotyping to investigate patterns of TCR occurrence. In the later analysis, no new phenotypic data were used to find candidate immune exposures; instead, reliance was placed on TCR beta sequences and their occurrence across donors. An earlier analysis of 587 of the donors used high-throughput TCR beta sequencing to judge whether each TCR beta V gene segment behaved as functional or pseudogenic. Donor age, sex, ethnicity and CMV serostatus were compiled alongside the repertoire data. Genome-wide SNP genotypes for about 65% of the 666 donors were used in a later genetic analysis, which treated that subset as a discovery cohort. All discovery cohort repertoires had been generated using a single sequencing platform. HLA typing covered class I and class II loci at four-digit resolution. The number of typed donors differed by locus: roughly 620-640 for A, B, C, DRB1 and DQB1; 500 to 550 for DQA1; around 580 for DPA1; and some 450 for DPB1. Roughly 5 DR-DQ haplotypes were treated as single units for association and clustering because of strong linkage in the cohort. Among about 410 genotyped donors of the cohort, an average of around 250,000 unique TCR beta nucleotide sequences was sequenced per donor, of which 15% to 20% were non-productive. Broader findings and caveats from the paper: A later analysis reported that several top co-occurrence clusters appeared linked to parvovirus B19, influenza, CMV and Epstein-Barr virus. Cytomegalovirus status was reported to be diagnosed by the classifier with high specificity and sensitivity in both the original and validation cohorts. When HLA alleles, especially DR and DQ, strongly co-occurred, TCR associations were difficult to assign to individual alleles. In an earlier analysis of 500 to 650 of the donors, most TCR beta V segments appeared in productive rearrangements about 90% or about 30% of the time, broadly matching IMGT annotations. In this cohort, only TCR beta chains were sequenced, and detectable features were limited by the absence of alpha or paired-chain data. In a later analysis, HLA-associated TCR beta chains were found to be more clonally expanded and to have lower generation probabilities than equally common non-associated chains. Across donors, most TCR sequences were observed very rarely, whereas some public TCRs were present in many individuals. Some IMGT-functional V segments, including TRBV6-2 and TRBV6-3, could not be distinguished by the 87-base-pair reads and were therefore excluded. A total of fewer than 200 TCR beta chains were listed by the study as associated with cytomegalovirus. HLA typing was unavailable for some donors at each locus, so association tests used only the typed subset. A further reported finding was that TCR beta sequences accurately predicted the HLA-A and HLA-B alleles for most subjects in the first cohort. The authors suggested that the approach could potentially be extended to other disease states and immunological phenotypes. A later analysis associated 16,951 TCR beta sequences with specific HLA alleles at a false discovery rate of 0.05. According to a later analysis, most CMV-associated TCR beta chains appeared to be HLA-restricted, and the HLA associations seemed to be driven largely by CMV exposure. In a later analysis, the rate of TCR association differed among HLA loci, with DRB1 alleles having the most associated TCRs and HLA-C alleles having the fewest. Roughly 17 rarely observed V segments, including chromosome 9 orphons, were excluded from the earlier analysis of approximately 600 of the donors because counts were too low. An association between a missense DCLRE1C variant and V-gene and J-gene trimming of TCR beta chains was found in a later genetic analysis and replicated in an independent cohort. In a later genetic analysis, fewer N-insertions in productive TCRs were reported among donors in an Asian-associated ancestry cluster than the roughly 700-donor mean. Linkage disequilibrium might explain the correlated functional status among segregating V segments, but an unknown experimental factor could not be excluded. A few of the identified cytomegalovirus-associated TCR beta chains were confirmed in vitro to be specific for cytomegalovirus antigens. For the cohort, immune exposure information was limited to CMV serostatus. Presence/absence analyses assumed roughly uniform sequencing depth across donors, an assumption that may not hold. The sequencing pipeline was judged likely to have produced a cluster of highly shared sequence variants as a technical artifact.

At the junction V is shortened by 0 bases and J by 8 bases, with 10 bases in between. The CDR3 covers 13 residues, taking in both the cysteine and the phenylalanine. Only CDR3 DNA is held: 39 bases, read in frame from base 1. CDR1 SGHNT and CDR2 YENEEA are derived from the germline V gene. The cohort comprised some 730 healthy bone marrow donors. At the time of sampling, every cohort member was nominally healthy, though immune exposures that went unrecorded were likely present. The donor tested CMV seropositive and was one of the 289 seropositive cohort members. Each donor provided a peripheral blood sample, and peripheral blood mononuclear cells were used for TCR beta sequencing. The Qiagen DNeasy Blood Extraction Kit was used to extract genomic DNA from the blood cell samples. The library was generated by the immunoSEQ multiplex PCR assay. For the multiplex PCR, a mixture combining 60 forward primers for TCR Vbeta segments and 13 reverse primers for TCR Jbeta segments was used. The CDR3 region of rearranged TCR beta genes was amplified from genomic DNA by a multiplex PCR assay. The Illumina HiSeq System was used to sequence the amplified TCR beta libraries as 87-base-pair reads. The study's own analysis went as follows. A later analysis tallied tens of millions of unique TCR beta chains across the 610 or so repertoires, and 10 million to 11 million of those chains were shared by two or more donors. Raw reads were error-corrected and collapsed into unique sequences with a nearest-neighbor algorithm that merged closely related sequences to remove PCR and sequencing errors. To assign V, D and J gene segments, CDR3 sequences were aligned to IMGT reference sequences. Each retained sequence needed at least a six-nucleotide match to both a V gene segment and a J gene segment. Rearrangements were called productive when the CDR3 lacked stop codons and stayed in frame with V and J; all others were non-productive. CDR3 was defined according to IMGT convention as the region running from the second conserved V-encoded cysteine to the conserved J-encoded phenylalanine. The earlier analysis of approximately 500 of the donors excluded sequences that lacked an unambiguous match to a single V gene segment. An earlier analysis of a few hundred of the donors called V segments functional above 56.7% productive rearrangements and segregating when the between-donor standard deviation exceeded 5%. A statistical classification framework was built for diagnosing cytomegalovirus status from the catalog of TCR beta chain sequences. V and J gene assignment, in a later analysis, came from comparing TCR nucleotide sequences with IMGT/GENE-DB human TR gene sequences. In a later analysis, CDR3 sequences and most-parsimonious VDJ recombination scenarios were assigned using the TCRdist pipeline. In a later analysis, each TCR beta chain was defined by its CDR3 amino acid sequence together with its V-gene family, and reads without a unique V-gene family were excluded. To address suspected cross-contamination and a sequencing artifact, a later analysis removed some 620 highly shared, low-generation-probability nucleotide sequences. In a later analysis, a clonal expansion index for each public chain was calculated from normalized within-repertoire ranks of inferred template counts. A later analysis computed generation probabilities with a VDJ recombination model fitted to out-of-frame rearrangements, and checked the results against IGoR. In a later analysis, TCR-TCR, TCR-HLA and TCR-CMV co-occurrence was scored with hypergeometric tests, and a repertoire-size bias correction was applied to TCR pairs. A later analysis estimated false discovery rates by permuting HLA or CMV assignments 20 times. In a later analysis, co-occurring TCRs were grouped with DBSCAN, and TCRdist sequence similarity was added when clustering was performed within HLA-allele-positive subsets. For co-occurrence clustering, repertoires with fewer than 30,000 or more than 120,000 public chains were excluded, along with 5 or 6 repertoires with anomalous nucleotide sharing. The clones in this table, taken by TCRdb from immuneACCESS, are in-frame only. Not every clone is retained; where verified, under half of the shortfall comes from an unresolved V gene, and the cause of the rest is unknown. V, J and clone size derive from that table, while D and trimming were established from the DNA sequence. In this sample the table shows 95,000 to 120,000 clones, over 65% of which occur a single time. The ten largest make up approximately 5% of the sample.

This receptor was obtained from a woman aged 30 to 39 in good health and CMV-seropositive. Sequences were obtained from PBMCs. This chain joins TRBV11-3 to TRBJ1-1; the D gene is perhaps TRBD1, from 5 matching bases. The DNA sequence follows: TGTGCCAGCAGCTTAGAGGGGGGAGCAGAAGCTTTCTTT. Translated, it reads CASSLEGGAEAFF.